A selection of T cell receptor beta chains follows, all from one sample in a study of T cell responses to AZD1222 COVID-19 vaccine. Clones were sequenced by immunoSEQ multiplex PCR, and TCRdb holds only the in-frame ones, with some missing. The data contain a few hundred thousand clones, approximately 93% of them singletons. The starting material was peripheral blood, obtained on day 0 of AZD1222 vaccination. These receptors were collected from an adult in good health. CDR3s include the opening cysteine and the closing phenylalanine or tryptophan. The D gene is left open where the match is weak. Clone size is shown for a subset of rows, as once, few, many or a class of expanded clone.

>TRBD2|TRBV5-1|NA|TRBJ2-5
TGCGCCAGCAGCTTTGGGAGCGGGGGAGAGACCCAGTACTTC
CASSFGSGGETQYF
>NA|TRBV10-3|NA|TRBJ1-5
TGTGCCATCAGTGAGTCAGGGGATAGCAATCAGCCCCAGCATTTT
CAISESGDSNQPQHF
>NA|TRBV11-2|NA|TRBJ2-1
TGTGCCAGCAGCTCCAGGCAGGGCTCCTACAATGAGCAGTTCTTC
CASSSRQGSYNEQFF
>TRBD1|TRBV19|NA|TRBJ1-2
TGTGCCAGTACTGACAGGGACCGTGGGGGCTACACCTTC
CASTDRDRGGYTF
>NA|TRBV2|NA|TRBJ1-2
TGTGCCAGCAGGGGCGGAGGGAATGGCTACACCTTC
CASRGGGNGYTF
>NA|TRBV3-1/TRBV3-2|NA|TRBJ1-1
TGTGCCAGCAGCCGAACTAACGGGGTGAACACTGAAGCTTTCTTT
CASSRTNGVNTEAFF
>TRBD1|TRBV3-1/TRBV3-2|NA|TRBJ1-2
TGTGCCAGCAGCCGAGACAGGGCCATAGGCTATGGCTACACCTTC
CASSRDRAIGYGYTF
>NA|TRBV11-3|NA|TRBJ2-7
TGTGCCAGCAGCGCACTACACGAGCAGTACTTC
CASSALHEQYF
>NA|TRBV7-9|NA|TRBJ2-6
TGTGCCAGCAGCTTCGGGGACTCGGGGGCCAACGTCCTGACTTTC
CASSFGDSGANVLTF
>TRBD1|TRBV19|NA|TRBJ2-1
TGTGCCAGTAGTACGACGAACAGGGGGAATGAGCAGTTCTTC
CASSTTNRGNEQFF
>NA|TRBV9|once|TRBJ2-3
TGTGCCAGCAGCCCGGGACGACAGTCCACAGATACGCAGTATTTT
CASSPGRQSTDTQYF
>TRBD1|TRBV2|once|TRBJ2-3
TGTGCCAGCAGTGGAGGGGGCCAGGGCTCAGGGACAGATACGCAGTATTTT
CASSGGGQGSGTDTQYF
>NA|TRBV19|NA|TRBJ2-5
TGTGCCAGTAGCGGGCCCCACAGGGATCGGGAGACCCAGTACTTC
CASSGPHRDRETQYF
>NA|TRBV5-1|NA|TRBJ2-1
TGCGCCAGCAGCTTGGAGCCTGGATACAATGAGCAGTTCTTC
CASSLEPGYNEQFF
>NA|TRBV4-1|NA|TRBJ1-2
TGCGCCAGCAGCTCCTGGACCGGAGGCCTGGGAGTAGGTGGCTACACCTTC
CASSSWTGGLGVGGYTF
>TRBD1|TRBV6-5|NA|TRBJ2-7
TGTGCCAGCAGCACAGGACAGGGGAGCTCCTACGAGCAGTACTTC
CASSTGQGSSYEQYF
>NA|TRBV6-1|few|TRBJ2-3
TGTGCCAGCAGTGAGTTTCGAAGGGGTTTCACAGATACGCAGTATTTT
CASSEFRRGFTDTQYF
>TRBD2|TRBV7-6|NA|TRBJ2-2
TGTGCCAGCAGCCCATCCGGGATAGCGGGGGTAACCGGGGAGCTGTTTTTT
CASSPSGIAGVTGELFF
>NA|TRBV5-1|NA|TRBJ2-3
TGCGCCAGCAGCCGTGGGACGACAGATACGCAGTATTTT
CASSRGTTDTQYF
>NA|TRBV10-3|NA|TRBJ2-3
TGTGCCATCAGTATAACCACAGATACGCAGTATTTT
CAISITTDTQYF
>TRBD2|TRBV7-8|once|TRBJ2-2
TGTGCCAGCAGCATCCTTTGGATAGCGGGAGGAGGCACCGGGGAGCTGTTTTTT
CASSILWIAGGGTGELFF
>NA|TRBV7-2|NA|TRBJ2-5
TGTGCCAGCAGCTTGGGGTGGGGGAGTTTAGAGACCCAGTACTTC
CASSLGWGSLETQYF
>NA|TRBV28|NA|TRBJ2-7
TGTGCCAGCAGCTGGATATACGAGCAGTACTTC
CASSWIYEQYF
>NA|TRBV2|NA|TRBJ1-6
TGTGCCAGCAGTGTATGGACAGCTTTGGATTCACCCCTCCACTTT
CASSVWTALDSPLHF
>NA|TRBV3-1/TRBV3-2|once|TRBJ2-4
TGTGCCAGCAGCCAAGATTTCAGTTTGGGTAACATTCAGTACTTC
CASSQDFSLGNIQYF
>NA|TRBV2|NA|TRBJ2-3
TGTGCCAGCAGTCGACACCTCCATAGGGATACGCAGTATTTT
CASSRHLHRDTQYF
>NA|TRBV4-2|NA|TRBJ2-5
TGTGCCAGCAGCCGCTGGGACACGGGAAGAACCCAGTACTTC
CASSRWDTGRTQYF
>TRBD1|TRBV6-5|NA|TRBJ1-6
TGTGCCAGCAGGAGACAGGGTATGGGAAATTCACCCCTCCACTTT
CASRRQGMGNSPLHF
>NA|TRBV5-1|NA|TRBJ2-5
TGCGCCAGCAGCCCCTCGGGGGGCGCCGAGACCCAGTACTTC
CASSPSGGAETQYF
>TRBD2|TRBV20-1|NA|TRBJ2-2
TGCAGTGCTAGTCTGGCTAGCGGGCGCAAATCCACCGGGGAGCTGTTTTTT
CSASLASGRKSTGELFF
>NA|TRBV30|NA|TRBJ2-7
TGTGGCCTCAGTTGGGGGGTTGGGGAGCAGTACTTC
CGLSWGVGEQYF
>NA|TRBV28|NA|TRBJ2-5
TGTGCCAGCAGTTTGGCAGGGCGGGAGACCCAGTACTTC
CASSLAGRETQYF
>TRBD1|TRBV4-3|NA|TRBJ1-2
TGCGCCAGCAGCCAAGATCAAGGGGACAGGGCCTTCGGCTACACCTTC
CASSQDQGDRAFGYTF
>NA|TRBV7-7|NA|TRBJ2-5
TGTGCTAGCAGCTTAGCGACCGCGGAGACCCAGTACTTC
CASSLATAETQYF
>TRBD2|TRBV5-1|NA|TRBJ2-3
TGCGCCAGCACGCCCGGGAGGGTTACAGATACGCAGTATTTT
CASTPGRVTDTQYF
>TRBD1|TRBV7-8|NA|TRBJ1-1
TGTGCCAGCAGTAAGGGACAGGGAAAGGGCACTGAAGCTTTCTTT
CASSKGQGKGTEAFF
>NA|TRBV6-4|NA|TRBJ2-2
TGTGCCAGCAGTGATGAATTAAACACCGGGGAGCTGTTTTTT
CASSDELNTGELFF
>TRBD2|TRBV3-1/TRBV3-2|NA|TRBJ2-2
TGTGCCAGCACAGCGGGGGGGGAGCTGTTTTTT
CASTAGGELFF
>NA|TRBV27|NA|TRBJ1-4
TGTGCCAGCAGCTCAGGCGCTCGCTTTGAAAAACTGTTTTTT
CASSSGARFEKLFF
>NA|TRBV7-3|NA|TRBJ2-3
TGTGCCAGCAGCTTAGGGGGCCGCACAGATACGCAGTATTTT
CASSLGGRTDTQYF
>NA|TRBV2|NA|TRBJ2-1
TGTGCCAGCAGTGAGTACAATGAGCAGTTCTTC
CASSEYNEQFF
>TRBD1|TRBV10-3|NA|TRBJ1-6
TGTGCCATCAGAGCCGACAGGGCGGCAAATTCACCCCTCCACTTT
CAIRADRAANSPLHF
>TRBD1|TRBV28|NA|TRBJ1-2
TGTGCCAGCACCCCTAGGGGACAGGGTATCTATGGCTACACCTTC
CASTPRGQGIYGYTF
>TRBD2|TRBV7-9|NA|TRBJ2-1
TGTGCCAGCAGCCGACTAGCGGGCTGGAGCTCCTACAATGAGCAGTTCTTC
CASSRLAGWSSYNEQFF
>NA|TRBV19|NA|TRBJ2-2
TGTGCCAGTAGTTCGGGACTGACCACCGGGGAGCTGTTTTTT
CASSSGLTTGELFF
>TRBD2|TRBV19|NA|TRBJ2-7
TGTGCCAGTAGTCCCGGGGGGGACTCTCGGGAGCAGTACTTC
CASSPGGDSREQYF